A selection of T cell receptor beta chains follows, all from one sample in a study of T cell changes during pregnancy in multiple sclerosis. Sequenced by immunoSEQ multiplex PCR; TCRdb stores in-frame clones only, minus some. Of about 130,000 clones in the sample, roughly 97% were seen once. The source material was peripheral blood, sampled after pregnancy. The receptors here all came from a female donor with multiple sclerosis, enrolled in a pregnancy study. The CDR3 runs from the conserved cysteine through the conserved F or W. D genes are given only for firm matches. Expanded clones get a size class; other rows say once, few or many, or leave the size out.

v_call,d_call,clone_size,j_call,cdr3_aa,cdr3_nt
TRBV9,TRBD2,NA,TRBJ2-3,CASSEGGRARDTQYF,TGTGCCAGCAGCGAGGGCGGGAGGGCCAGGGATACGCAGTATTTT
TRBV28,NA,once,TRBJ2-1,CASSQTSSYNEQFF,TGTGCCAGCAGTCAGACTAGCTCCTACAATGAGCAGTTCTTC
TRBV12-5,TRBD2,NA,TRBJ2-1,CASGLEGGRHNEQFF,TGTGCTAGTGGTTTAGAGGGAGGGAGGCACAATGAGCAGTTCTTC
TRBV15,NA,NA,TRBJ2-1,CATSRAFAGDEQFF,TGTGCCACCAGCAGAGCTTTCGCCGGGGATGAGCAGTTCTTC
TRBV2,NA,NA,TRBJ1-2,CASSPRQGYGYTF,TGTGCCAGCAGTCCCCGCCAGGGCTATGGCTACACCTTC
TRBV28,NA,NA,TRBJ2-1,CASSLISLEQFF,TGTGCCAGCAGTTTAATAAGCCTCGAGCAGTTCTTC
TRBV7-8,TRBD1,NA,TRBJ2-5,CASSSRTGFEETQYF,TGTGCCAGCAGCTCGCGGACAGGGTTTGAAGAGACCCAGTACTTC
TRBV7-6,TRBD2,NA,TRBJ2-7,CASSLEAGGSYEQYF,TGTGCCAGCAGCTTAGAGGCGGGAGGTTCCTACGAGCAGTACTTC
TRBV28,NA,few,TRBJ1-4,CASSLQGFNEKLFF,TGTGCCAGCAGTTTGCAGGGGTTTAATGAAAAACTGTTTTTT
TRBV27,NA,NA,TRBJ1-2,CASSLWGRDGGYTF,TGTGCCAGCAGTTTATGGGGCAGGGATGGTGGCTACACCTTC
TRBV19,TRBD2,NA,TRBJ2-4,CASSLRRGGENIQYF,TGTGCCAGTAGTCTCCGTCGGGGGGGCGAAAACATTCAGTACTTC
TRBV5-8,TRBD1,NA,TRBJ2-7,CASSDTGGPYEQYF,TGTGCCAGCAGCGACACAGGGGGCCCCTACGAGCAGTACTTC
TRBV7-9,TRBD2,once,TRBJ2-7,CASSLSSGTTYEQYF,TGTGCCAGCAGCTTAAGTAGCGGGACTACCTACGAGCAGTACTTC
TRBV5-1,NA,NA,TRBJ2-1,CASSPDDRNEQFF,TGCGCCAGCAGCCCTGATGATCGGAATGAGCAGTTCTTC
TRBV28,NA,NA,TRBJ1-2,CASNTDRPNYGYTF,TGTGCCAGCAACACCGACAGGCCTAACTATGGCTACACCTTC
TRBV15,NA,NA,TRBJ2-3,CATSSSAASTDTQYF,TGTGCCACCAGCAGTTCAGCGGCTAGCACAGATACGCAGTATTTT
TRBV7-9,TRBD2,NA,TRBJ2-1,CASSFFGTSGGEQFF,TGTGCCAGCAGCTTCTTTGGGACTAGCGGAGGTGAGCAGTTCTTC
TRBV6-1,TRBD1,NA,TRBJ1-2,CASTPGQGNYGYTF,TGTGCCAGCACTCCGGGACAGGGGAACTATGGCTACACCTTC
TRBV4-1,TRBD2,once,TRBJ2-7,CASSHRLARSSYEQYF,TGCGCCAGCAGCCATCGACTAGCGAGAAGTTCCTACGAGCAGTACTTC
TRBV28,NA,NA,TRBJ1-5,CASSGIRPQHF,TGTGCCAGCAGCGGTATCCGGCCCCAGCATTTT
TRBV27,TRBD1,NA,TRBJ2-2,CASRRQGNGWELFF,TGTGCCAGCAGACGACAGGGGAATGGGTGGGAGCTGTTTTTT
TRBV4-3,TRBD1,NA,TRBJ1-1,CASSQEWQQGEAFF,TGCGCCAGCAGCCAAGAATGGCAGCAGGGGGAGGCTTTCTTT
TRBV29-1,TRBD2,once,TRBJ2-1,CSSPPASGRGEQFF,TGCAGCTCCCCACCGGCTAGCGGGAGGGGTGAGCAGTTCTTC
TRBV7-3,TRBD2,NA,TRBJ2-1,CASKVAGHNEQFF,TGTGCCAGCAAGGTAGCGGGGCACAATGAGCAGTTCTTC
TRBV5-4,TRBD2,NA,TRBJ2-3,CASSTGTSGRLDMQYF,TGTGCCAGCAGCACGGGGACTAGCGGGAGACTAGATATGCAGTATTTT
TRBV4-1,NA,NA,TRBJ1-4,CASSQQGNVYEKLFF,TGCGCCAGCAGCCAACAGGGGAATGTATATGAAAAACTGTTTTTT
TRBV28,NA,NA,TRBJ1-1,CASSYREDTEAFF,TGTGCCAGCAGTTACAGGGAAGACACTGAAGCTTTCTTT
TRBV7-2,TRBD1,NA,TRBJ1-5,CASSLDRAQPQHF,TGTGCCAGCAGCTTGGACAGGGCTCAGCCCCAGCATTTT
TRBV11-2,TRBD1,NA,TRBJ1-1,CASSLLSGGVDTEAFF,TGTGCCAGCAGCTTATTGTCAGGGGGAGTCGACACTGAAGCTTTCTTT
TRBV28,NA,NA,TRBJ1-5,CASSFTHGSNQPQHF,TGTGCCAGCAGTTTCACTCACGGGTCGAATCAGCCCCAGCATTTT
TRBV9,TRBD2,NA,TRBJ2-5,CASSVGAGLAGRGETQYF,TGTGCCAGCAGCGTAGGGGCGGGACTAGCGGGAAGGGGTGAGACCCAGTACTTC
TRBV5-1,TRBD1,NA,TRBJ2-7,CASSLGQGTHRTQYF,TGCGCCAGCAGTCTCGGACAGGGAACTCACCGGACGCAGTACTTC
TRBV5-1,TRBD1,NA,TRBJ2-1,CASSWAGTGINEQFF,TGCGCCAGCAGCTGGGCAGGGACAGGGATCAATGAGCAGTTCTTC
TRBV19,TRBD1,NA,TRBJ1-1,CASSPRTGAAAFF,TGTGCCAGTAGTCCCAGGACAGGGGCGGCCGCTTTCTTT
TRBV9,NA,NA,TRBJ2-7,CASSARDSSYEQYF,TGTGCCAGCAGCGCCCGGGACTCCTCCTACGAGCAGTACTTC
TRBV10-3,NA,NA,TRBJ2-7,CAISEGRGAYEQYF,TGTGCCATCAGTGAAGGGAGGGGGGCCTACGAGCAGTACTTC
TRBV4-2,TRBD2,NA,TRBJ2-4,CASSQDLYASGVAKNIQYF,TGTGCCAGCAGCCAAGATCTGTATGCTAGCGGGGTAGCCAAAAACATTCAGTACTTC
TRBV19,TRBD1,NA,TRBJ2-3,CASSAGTGRTDTQYF,TGTGCCAGTAGTGCCGGGACAGGTCGCACAGATACGCAGTATTTT
TRBV5-1,NA,NA,TRBJ2-7,CASSWRPSRQDEQYF,TGCGCCAGCAGCTGGAGACCATCACGCCAAGACGAGCAGTACTTC
TRBV7-9,TRBD1,NA,TRBJ1-4,CASSLALTGGKLFF,TGTGCCAGCAGCTTAGCCCTGACAGGGGGGAAACTGTTTTTT
TRBV9,NA,NA,TRBJ2-5,CASSPSVGSLETQYF,TGTGCCAGCAGCCCGTCCGTCGGGAGTTTGGAGACCCAGTACTTC